This TCR beta chain was retrieved from a study of blood T cell repertoires in COVID-19. Study-level information: Sources were T cells, B-cell-depleted T cells, or PBMCs; the material itself was cDNA or gDNA.

Generated by immunoSEQ multiplex PCR, the TCRdb table keeps only in-frame clones and is missing some. The sample includes some 250,000 clones, 70% to 90% of them seen just once. Germline V gives CDR1 SGDLS, CDR2 YYNGEE. The CDR3 runs to 19 residues. Trimming took 2 bases from V and 0 from J; bases not matched to a gene: 9. The source is a woman in her 30s with acute or convalescent COVID-19. V gene TRBV9 combines with J gene TRBJ1-3, with 12 bases matching TRBD1. Sequenced sample: peripheral blood. CDR3 loop: CASSVLGQGAISSGNTIYF. The CDR3 DNA reads as TGTGCCAGCAGCGTTTTGGGACAGGGGGCGATTAGCTCTGGAAACACCATATATTTT.